These 29 T cell receptor beta chains were all obtained from the same sample, sequenced in a study of regulatory and conventional T cells in RAG deficiency. Blood CD4+ CD25-high CD127-low regulatory T cells supplied the genomic DNA template. TCRdb's table, derived via immunoSEQ multiplex PCR, lists solely in-frame clones and lacks some. The sample records under 7,500 clones, about 93% being singletons. Another study also made use of these data, one on regulatory T cells. That source adds: The PCR used 52 TRBV and 13 TRBJ primers.

Material: CD127- CD25+ CD4+ Tregs sorted from blood. The receptors shown here come from a human donor in good health.

V usage is TRBV19 and J usage is TRBJ2-3, with 11 positions matching TRBD1. V shed 8 bases and J 4 bases; nucleotides not matched to a gene: 2. CDR3 length: 13 amino acids. Germline V CDR1 and CDR2: LNHDA, SQIVND (reference sequence). The CDR3 DNA is TGTGCCAGTCGGGACAGGGGGGCAGATACGCAGTATTTT. Translated, it gives CASRDRGADTQYF.

J is TRBJ1-3 and V is TRBV4-1; possible D gene TRBD1, 5 bases. The germline gives CDR1 MGHRA, CDR2 YSYEKL. Trimming pared 1 base from V and 3 bases from J, leaving 16 bases between. This CDR3 is 17 amino acids long. CDR3 sequence reads: CASSQGPAGSDGNTIYF. CDR3 sequence (DNA): TGCGCCAGCAGCCAAGGGCCCGCAGGGTCTGATGGAAACACCATATATTTT.

The chain uses TRBV5-1 and TRBJ1-5, with D maybe TRBD1 (5 bases). The CDR3 extends over 13 amino acids. Germline CDR1 is SGHRS and CDR2 is YFSETQ. Trimming removed 4 bases from V and 7 bases from J, with 12 bases in between. The CDR3 DNA reads TGCGCCAGCAGCCCGGGGGGAAGGCAGCCCCAGCATTTT. It encodes CASSPGGRQPQHF.

The chain is built from TRBV2 and TRBJ1-1, with D possibly matching TRBD1 (6 bases). Germline-derived CDR1 and CDR2 are SNHLY and FYNNEI. This CDR3 is 13 amino acids long. Trimming took 7 bases from V and 9 from J, leaving 18 bases between them. The CDR3 nucleotides are TGTGCCAGCACCTCGAAGGGGGGGCGTAAAGCTTTCTTT. As protein: CASTSKGGRKAFF.

The chain has TRBV5-5 and TRBJ1-4; tentatively, D is TRBD1 (5 bases). The CDR3 spans 16 residues. V was trimmed by 2 bases and J by 4 bases, leaving 15 bases between them. From germline, CDR1 is SGHKS and CDR2 YYEKEE (reference sequence). CDR3 sequence reads: CASSFAWGEINEKLFF. The DNA for the CDR3 is TGTGCCAGCAGCTTTGCTTGGGGGGAGATTAATGAAAAACTGTTTTTT. Filled out from reference TRBV5-5 and TRBJ1-4, the complete variable domain reads DAGVTQSPTHLIKTRGQQVTLRCSPISGHKSVSWYQQVLGQGPQFIFQYYEKEERGRGNFPDRFSARQFPNYSSELNVNALLLGDSALYLCASSFAWGEINEKLFFGSGTQLSVL.

The chain couples TRBV5-1 to TRBJ2-2; 8 bases align to TRBD1. CDR1 and CDR2 from the germline V gene are SGHRS and YFSETQ. The CDR3 runs to 18 residues. V trimming: 0 bases; J trimming: 6 bases; junction bases outside the gene matches: 13. The CDR3: CASSLGNRGANRAGELFF. Here the CDR3 DNA reads TGCGCCAGCAGCTTGGGCAACAGGGGGGCCAACAGGGCCGGGGAGCTGTTTTTT.

CDR3 residues: CASSYQGKNYEQYF. In DNA, the CDR3 is TGTGCCAGCAGTTACCAGGGGAAGAACTACGAGCAGTACTTC. The chain has TRBV6-5 and TRBJ2-7; tentatively, D is TRBD1 (6 bases). CDR1 is MNHEY, CDR2 SVGAGI, per germline. The CDR3 extends over 14 amino acids. V lost 2 bases to trimming and J lost 3 bases, with 11 bases between them.

The rearrangement uses TRBV6-1 and TRBJ1-4; D is perhaps TRBD1 (6 bases). CDR3 length equals 14 residues. In germline, CDR1 is MNHNS, CDR2 SASEGT. The V end lost 3 bases, the J end lost 3 bases, and 8 bases lay between the germline ends. This chain's CDR3 is CASSDRGPNEKLFF. CDR3 coding DNA: TGTGCCAGCAGTGACAGGGGACCTAATGAAAAACTGTTTTTT.

The rearrangement links TRBV5-5 to TRBJ1-2, with D unresolved. Per germline, CDR1 SGHKS and CDR2 YYEKEE (reference sequence). The CDR3 covers 12 residues. Trimming took 6 bases from V and 5 from J, leaving 11 bases between them. CDR3 residues: CASTSEEYGYTF. DNA of the CDR3: TGTGCCAGCACGTCGGAGGAGTATGGCTACACCTTC. Full variable domain (rest looked up from reference TRBV5-5 and TRBJ1-2): DAGVTQSPTHLIKTRGQQVTLRCSPISGHKSVSWYQQVLGQGPQFIFQYYEKEERGRGNFPDRFSARQFPNYSSELNVNALLLGDSALYLCASTSEEYGYTFGSGTRLTVV.

The gene calls are TRBV7-2 and TRBJ2-3; 10 bases align to TRBD2. This CDR3 contains 18 residues. The V gene end was trimmed by 6 bases and the J gene end by 0 bases; junction bases not matched to a gene: 12. Germline loops: CDR1 SGHTA, CDR2 FQGNSA. The CDR3 DNA follows: TGTGCCAGCAGTTCCTTAGCGGGGGGAACCGTAAGCACAGATACGCAGTATTTT. It specifies CASSSLAGGTVSTDTQYF. Together with reference TRBV7-2 and TRBJ2-3, the CDR3 gives the full variable domain: GAGVSQSPSNKVTEKGKDVELRCDPISGHTALYWYRQSLGQGLEFLIYFQGNSAPDKSGLPSDRFSAERTGGSVSTLTIQRTQQEDSAVYLCASSSLAGGTVSTDTQYFGPGTRLTVL.

V usage is TRBV5-1 and J usage is TRBJ1-2; D may be TRBD1 (6 bases). Trimming shortened V by 4 bases and J by 7 bases, and 14 bases separated the two germline ends. Germline values: CDR1 SGHRS, CDR2 YFSETQ. There are 13 residues in the CDR3. The DNA of the CDR3 is TGCGCCAGCAGCCGGGACACGACGGGTGGCTACACCTTC. Its protein product is CASSRDTTGGYTF.

V and J are TRBV7-9 and TRBJ1-1; 7 nucleotides align to TRBD1. The CDR3 totals 15 residues. From germline, CDR1 is SEHNR and CDR2 FQNEAQ (reference sequence). V was pared by 2 bases and J by 2 bases, with 5 bases of the junction left unmatched. CDR3: CASSLRGGPNTEAFF. The DNA of the CDR3 is TGTGCCAGCAGCTTAAGAGGGGGCCCTAACACTGAAGCTTTCTTT.

The V call is TRBV9, the J call TRBJ2-7; 9 bases match TRBD1. The germline V gene has CDR1 SGDLS and CDR2 YYNGEE. The trim removed 4 bases at V and 2 bases at J, leaving 7 bases unmatched. CDR3 length: 15 amino acids. CDR3: CASSSGQGVPYEQYF. CDR3 nucleotides: TGTGCCAGCAGCTCGGGACAGGGAGTTCCCTACGAGCAGTACTTC.

The J gene is TRBJ2-7, the V gene TRBV7-2; maybe TRBD1 (6 bases). CDR1 is SGHTA, CDR2 FQGNSA, per germline. CDR3 size: 17 residues. Trimming pared 1 base from V and 1 base from J, leaving 17 bases between. In nucleotides, the CDR3 is TGTGCCAGCAGCTTAGTAGGGGGTTTAGAGGGATCCTACGAGCAGTACTTC. It yields the protein CASSLVGGLEGSYEQYF.

This clone has just one count. The J gene is TRBJ1-6, the V gene TRBV5-1; TRBD1 aligns across 9 bases. Germline V lookup: CDR1 SGHRS, CDR2 YFSETQ. J lost 10 bases, V lost 0 bases, and 5 bases had no gene match. There are 15 residues in the CDR3. Here the CDR3 reads CASSLDRGLGSPLHF. The CDR3 DNA reads TGCGCCAGCAGCTTGGACAGGGGGCTCGGATCACCCCTCCACTTT.

This clone is a singleton in its sample. This rearrangement joins TRBV5-1 to TRBJ1-2, with D possibly TRBD1 on 5 matching bases. The V gene lost 0 bases and the J gene lost 3 bases, with 12 bases spanning the gap. This CDR3 is 15 amino acids long. CDR1 is SGHRS, CDR2 YFSETQ, per germline. CDR3 bases: TGCGCCAGCAGCTTGGATGGGCAGGGCCACTATGGCTACACCTTC. Translation: CASSLDGQGHYGYTF.

The V call is TRBV5-1, the J call TRBJ1-1, with 7 bases aligning to TRBD1. Germline CDR1 and CDR2: SGHRS and YFSETQ. CDR3 size: 14 residues. V was clipped by 2 bases and J by 4 bases; unmatched bases: 5. CDR3 nucleotides: TGCGCCAGCAGCTTAGGGCAGGGGGGCACTGAAGCTTTCTTT. This encodes CASSLGQGGTEAFF.

This rearrangement joins TRBV6-1 to TRBJ1-1; D is ambiguous. CDR1 and CDR2 from the germline V gene are MNHNS and SASEGT. The CDR3 sequence is 15 residues long. The V end lost 4 bases, the J end lost 0 bases, and 12 bases lay between the germline ends. CDR3 sequence (DNA): TGTGCCAGCAGTGGGTATGAGAGGGTGAACACTGAAGCTTTCTTT. This sequence encodes CASSGYERVNTEAFF.

V and J are TRBV27 and TRBJ1-2, with D possibly TRBD1 on 6 matching bases. The CDR3 is 16 residues long. Germline loops: CDR1 MNHEY, CDR2 SMNVEV (reference sequence). The V end was cut by 2 bases, the J end by 3 bases, with 16 bases between. CDR3 loop: CASSLNGLDSYYGYTF. The CDR3 DNA reads TGTGCCAGCAGTTTAAACGGCTTGGACAGTTACTATGGCTACACCTTC.

The chain uses TRBV18 and TRBJ2-7, with D tentatively TRBD1 (5 bases). The CDR3 spans 13 residues. The ends were cut back, 6 bases at V and 7 bases at J, with 16 bases in the middle. Germline CDR1 KGHSH, CDR2 LQKENI. This CDR3 reads CASSPGPQGEQYF. The DNA of the CDR3 is TGTGCCAGCTCCCCGGGCCCCCAGGGTGAGCAGTACTTC.

This chain uses TRBV6-1 with TRBJ2-7, with 8 bases aligning to TRBD2. J was trimmed by 5 bases and V by 1 base; bases with no gene match: 7. Germline CDR1 and CDR2: MNHNS and SASEGT. The CDR3 runs to 15 residues. CDR3 DNA: TGTGCCAGCAGTGAAGGCAGCAACGGGGGGGACGAGCAGTACTTC. Translated: CASSEGSNGGDEQYF.

This chain links TRBV28 with TRBJ2-7, with 8 bases aligning to TRBD1. CDR3 length: 14 residues. Trimming took 6 bases from V and 5 from J; bases not matched to a gene: 9. Germline V gives CDR1 MDHEN, CDR2 SYDVKM. The CDR3 sequence: CASSTAGQGDEQYF. CDR3 in DNA: TGTGCCAGCAGCACTGCTGGACAGGGAGACGAGCAGTACTTC. Full variable domain (outside the CDR3, taken from reference TRBV28 and TRBJ2-7): DVKVTQSSRYLVKRTGEKVFLECVQDMDHENMFWYRQDPGLGLRLIYFSYDVKMKEKGDIPEGYSVSREKKERFSLILESASTNQTSMYLCASSTAGQGDEQYFGPGTRLTVT.

The chain employs TRBV11-2 and TRBJ2-1; no clear D. The CDR3 is 12 amino acids. Germline values: CDR1 SGHAT, CDR2 FQNNGV. The ends were cut back, 4 bases at V and 5 bases at J, with 6 bases in the middle. CDR3 loop: CASSWQNNEQFF. CDR3 nucleotide sequence: TGTGCCAGCAGCTGGCAGAACAATGAGCAGTTCTTC.

This sequence joins TRBV9 and TRBJ1-6; 9 bases match TRBD1. V lost 7 bases to trimming and J lost 5 bases; unmatched junction nucleotides: 1. The CDR3 extends over 13 amino acids. The germline CDR1 and CDR2 sequences are SGDLS and YYNGEE. The CDR3 reads CASRDRDNSPLHF. The CDR3 DNA reads TGTGCCAGCCGGGACAGGGATAATTCACCCCTCCACTTT.

The rearrangement links TRBV7-2 to TRBJ1-6; TRBD1 is a possible D gene (5 bases). V was clipped by 1 base and J by 9 bases, with 16 bases between them. This CDR3 region has 16 residues. Germline values: CDR1 SGHTA, CDR2 FQGNSA. This chain's CDR3 is CASSLGFSGKGSPLHF. The DNA for the CDR3 is TGTGCCAGCAGCTTAGGGTTTTCAGGGAAGGGTTCACCCCTCCACTTT. The full variable domain, completed using reference TRBV7-2 and TRBJ1-6, is GAGVSQSPSNKVTEKGKDVELRCDPISGHTALYWYRQSLGQGLEFLIYFQGNSAPDKSGLPSDRFSAERTGGSVSTLTIQRTQQEDSAVYLCASSLGFSGKGSPLHFGNGTRLTVT.

DNA for the CDR3: TGCGCCAGCAGCTTCGGACAGCACACAGATACGCAGTATTTT. The encoded protein is CASSFGQHTDTQYF. J is TRBJ2-3 and V is TRBV5-1; possibly TRBD1 for D (6 bases). This CDR3 has 14 amino acids. Germline V CDR1 and CDR2: SGHRS, YFSETQ. V dropped 2 bases and J dropped 2 bases, with 9 bases sitting between them.

This sequence joins TRBV7-9 and TRBJ1-2; perhaps TRBD1 as D (5 bases). The V gene's germline CDR1 is SEHNR and CDR2 FQNEAQ (reference sequence). The germline V and J ends were trimmed by 3 bases and 4 bases, with 12 bases remaining between them. The CDR3 covers 14 residues. CDR3 nucleotide sequence: TGTGCCAGCAGCTTGGGGGGGACCGGCTATGGCTACACCTTC. Translation: CASSLGGTGYGYTF.

V is TRBV10-1 and J is TRBJ1-1; tentative D call: TRBD1 (5 bases). Germline loops: CDR1 WNHNN, CDR2 SYGVQD (reference sequence). Trimming took off 0 bases at V and 5 bases at J, with 7 bases between the two ends. The length of the CDR3 is 13 residues. CDR3 sequence: CASSESEGTEAFF. The CDR3 DNA reads as TGCGCCAGCAGTGAGTCGGAGGGGACTGAAGCTTTCTTT.

The CDR3 spells CASNPVWGKANYGYTF. As DNA, the CDR3 is TGTGCCAGCAATCCTGTCTGGGGCAAAGCTAACTATGGCTACACCTTC. V gene TRBV7-2 combines with J gene TRBJ1-2; D might be TRBD1 (5 bases). Per germline, CDR1 SGHTA and CDR2 FQGNSA. Trimming removed 7 bases at V and 0 bases at J, with 18 bases between. There are 16 residues in the CDR3.